A single sample is the source of the 9 T cell receptor beta chains below, sequenced in a study of cytomegalovirus exposure and HLA in healthy donors. PCR was performed using 60 Vbeta and 13 Jbeta primers. Method: immunoSEQ multiplex PCR; TCRdb's copy keeps in-frame clones and lacks some. Counted here are roughly 240,000 clones, around 84% occurring once; the ten biggest clones make up 0.2% to 0.25%. Input material: PBMCs. These receptors all come from a girl aged 2-10 years in good health and CMV-seronegative.

The chain recombines TRBV6-5 with TRBJ2-1; D is unresolved. The CDR3 has 13 amino acids. Germline CDR1 reads MNHEY; CDR2 reads SVGAGI. Deletions cut 8 bases from V and 5 bases from J, with 13 bases between. The chain's CDR3 is CASGQTENNEQFF. CDR3 sequence (DNA): TGTGCCAGCGGGCAGACCGAAAACAATGAGCAGTTCTTC.

The chain links TRBV5-1 to TRBJ2-2; 9 nucleotides match TRBD2. CDR3 size: 15 residues. V lost 1 base to trimming and J lost 4 bases; unmatched junction nucleotides: 2. CDR1 and CDR2 (germline): SGHRS, YFSETQ. Here the CDR3 reads CASSLRREGTGELFF. The CDR3 coding sequence is TGCGCCAGCAGCTTGCGGCGGGAGGGCACCGGGGAGCTGTTTTTT.

This chain joins TRBV11-2 and TRBJ2-7, with 8 bases identical to TRBD2. V shed 5 bases and J 2 bases; nucleotides not matched to a gene: 8. Germline V gives CDR1 SGHAT, CDR2 FQNNGV. The CDR3 contains 15 residues. The CDR3 here is CASSPAGGPTYEQYF. The CDR3 coding sequence is TGTGCCAGCAGCCCCGCGGGGGGTCCCACCTACGAGCAGTACTTC.

The chain combines TRBV7-9 with TRBJ2-1; TRBD2 agrees at 7 bases. The CDR3 spans 19 residues. Germline loops: CDR1 SEHNR, CDR2 FQNEAQ (reference sequence). With 5 bases clipped from V and 3 bases from J, the junction kept 19 bases outside the gene matches. CDR3 region: CASSPGSGWGPLFYNEQFF. Written as DNA, the CDR3 is TGTGCCAGCAGCCCAGGTAGCGGGTGGGGCCCGCTTTTCTACAATGAGCAGTTCTTC. Looking up the rest from reference TRBV7-9 and TRBJ2-1 gives the full variable domain: DTGVSQNPRHKITKRGQNVTFRCDPISEHNRLYWYRQTLGQGPEFLTYFQNEAQLEKSRLLSDRFSAERPKGSFSTLEIQRTEQGDSAMYLCASSPGSGWGPLFYNEQFFGPGTRLTVL.

V gene TRBV7-9 combines with J gene TRBJ2-2, with 12 bases that match TRBD1. This CDR3 comprises 18 residues. V lost 5 bases, J lost 5 bases, and 12 bases stayed unmatched. Germline values: CDR1 SEHNR, CDR2 FQNEAQ (reference sequence). CDR3 in DNA: TGTGCCAGCAGCCGTCGGGGGGACAGGGGGCTAAGGACCGGGGAGCTGTTTTTT. It translates to CASSRRGDRGLRTGELFF.

The chain joins TRBV7-9 to TRBJ2-3; 7 bases match TRBD1. The CDR3 is 15 residues long. Trimming at V came to 0 bases and at J to 6 bases, leaving 6 bases not matched to a gene. Germline CDR1 and CDR2: SEHNR and FQNEAQ (reference sequence). The CDR3 DNA reads as TGTGCCAGCAGCTTAGCCCGGGACAGTGGGGATACGCAGTATTTT. Its translation is CASSLARDSGDTQYF.

This rearrangement joins TRBV10-1 to TRBJ2-7; D is unclear. V dropped 7 bases and J dropped 3 bases, with 16 bases sitting between them. Germline values: CDR1 WNHNN, CDR2 SYGVQD (reference sequence). CDR3 size: 14 residues. In DNA form, the CDR3 reads TGCGCCAGCAAAAACCAATTAGTATACTACGAGCAGTACTTC. It encodes CASKNQLVYYEQYF.

J is TRBJ2-1 and V is TRBV5-1; no clear D. Per the germline V gene, CDR1 is SGHRS and CDR2 is YFSETQ. Between the trimmed V and J ends, which lost 4 bases and 8 bases, there was a span of 25 bases. The CDR3 has 17 residues. The DNA for the CDR3 is TGCGCCAGCAGCCTGGGAACCACTTTAACTAACTCCCATGAGCAGTTCTTC. Translated: CASSLGTTLTNSHEQFF.

This chain joins TRBV4-1 and TRBJ2-5, with D possibly TRBD1 on 5 matching bases. Germline V gene data show CDR1 as MGHRA and CDR2 as YSYEKL. V dropped 0 bases and J dropped 1 base, with 9 bases sitting between them. This CDR3 has 15 residues. CDR3 loop: CASSQDPQGQETQYF. The CDR3 coding sequence is TGCGCCAGCAGCCAAGATCCCCAGGGCCAAGAGACCCAGTACTTC.